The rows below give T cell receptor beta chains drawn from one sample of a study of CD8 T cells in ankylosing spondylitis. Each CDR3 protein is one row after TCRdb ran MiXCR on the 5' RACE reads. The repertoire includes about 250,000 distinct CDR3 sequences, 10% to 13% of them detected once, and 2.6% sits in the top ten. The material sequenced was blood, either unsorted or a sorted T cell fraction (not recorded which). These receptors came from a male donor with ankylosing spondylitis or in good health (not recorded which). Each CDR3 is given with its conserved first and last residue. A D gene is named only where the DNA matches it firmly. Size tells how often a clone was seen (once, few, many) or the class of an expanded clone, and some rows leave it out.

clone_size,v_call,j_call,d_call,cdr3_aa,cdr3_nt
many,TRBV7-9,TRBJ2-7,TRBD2,CASALEPSGKVHEQYF,TGTGCCAGCGCGTTAGAACCTAGCGGGAAGGTCCACGAGCAGTACTTC
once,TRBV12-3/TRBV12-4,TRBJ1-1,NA,CASKGDGNTEAFF,TGTGCCAGCAAGGGGGACGGAAACACTGAAGCTTTCTTT
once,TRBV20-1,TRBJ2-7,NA,CSAREGRGSYEQYF,TGCAGTGCTAGAGAGGGTAGGGGTTCCTACGAGCAGTACTTC
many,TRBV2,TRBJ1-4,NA,CASSVRRSTPEQLFF,TGTGCCAGCAGTGTAAGGCGATCCACTCCCGAGCAGCTGTTTTTT
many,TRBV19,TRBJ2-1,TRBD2,CASSFTPRTSRIDNEQFF,TGTGCCAGTAGTTTTACACCGAGGACTAGCCGAATCGACAATGAGCAGTTCTTC
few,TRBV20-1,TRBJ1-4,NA,CSAYLHPGGTEANEKLFF,TGCAGTGCTTACCTCCACCCGGGGGGGACGGAGGCTAATGAAAAACTGTTTTTT
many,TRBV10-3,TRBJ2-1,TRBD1,CAIRDTGTGNNEQFF,TGTGCCATCAGGGACACCGGGACAGGGAACAATGAGCAGTTCTTC
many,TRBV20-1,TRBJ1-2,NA,CSAPFNYGYTF,TGCAGTGCCCCCTTTAACTATGGCTACACCTTC
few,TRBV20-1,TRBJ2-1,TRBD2,CSARDPGREAIISYNEQFF,TGCAGTGCTAGAGATCCGGGGCGGGAGGCCATAATCTCCTACAATGAGCAGTTCTTC
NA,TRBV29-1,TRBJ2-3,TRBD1,CSVATGDADTQYF,TGCAGCGTCGCAACAGGGGATGCAGATACGCAGTATTTT
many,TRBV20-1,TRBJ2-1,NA,CSAPGTGYNEQFF,TGCAGTGCTCCCGGGACTGGGTACAATGAGCAGTTCTTC
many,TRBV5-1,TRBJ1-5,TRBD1,CASSSPQDRGWNQPQHF,TGCGCCAGCAGCTCCCCACAGGACAGGGGCTGGAATCAGCCCCAGCATTTT
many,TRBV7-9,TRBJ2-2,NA,CASSLDRDSANTGELFF,TGTGCCAGCAGCTTAGACCGGGACTCCGCGAACACCGGGGAGCTGTTTTTT
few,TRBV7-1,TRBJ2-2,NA,CASSPAGTSKLLVIDTGELFF,TGTGCCAGCAGCCCAGCTGGGACAAGCAAGCTTTTGGTAATTGACACCGGGGAGCTGTTTTTT
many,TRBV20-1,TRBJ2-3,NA,CSARDLRAGTDTQYF,TGCAGTGCTAGAGATCTAAGAGCGGGCACAGATACGCAGTATTTT
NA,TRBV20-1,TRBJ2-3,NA,CSAWRQALRLVGADTQYF,TGCAGTGCTTGGCGCCAGGCCCTGAGGTTGGTTGGCGCAGATACGCAGTATTTT
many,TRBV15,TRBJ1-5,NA,CATSRGRGQPQHF,TGTGCCACCAGCAGAGGGAGGGGTCAGCCCCAGCATTTT
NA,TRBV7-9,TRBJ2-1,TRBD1,CASSGDRESYEQFF,TGTGCCAGCAGCGGAGACAGGGAATCCTATGAGCAGTTCTTC
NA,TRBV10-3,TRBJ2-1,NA,CVIRRGGSAYNEQFF,TGTGTCATCAGGAGAGGGGGGAGCGCCTACAATGAGCAGTTCTTC
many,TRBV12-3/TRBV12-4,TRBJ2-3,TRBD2,CASSFSGGGTDTQYF,TGTGCCAGCAGTTTTAGCGGGGGGGGAACAGATACGCAGTATTTT
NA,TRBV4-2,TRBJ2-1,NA,CASSQADRGTHNEQFF,TGTGCCAGCAGCCAGGCCGACCGAGGAACCCACAATGAGCAGTTCTTC
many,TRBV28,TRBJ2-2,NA,CASSFGVTANTGELFF,TGTGCCAGCAGTTTTGGGGTTACCGCGAACACCGGGGAGCTGTTTTTT
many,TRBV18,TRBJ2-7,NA,CASSPPNSQGNEQYF,TGTGCCAGCTCACCACCGAATTCACAGGGAAACGAGCAGTACTTC
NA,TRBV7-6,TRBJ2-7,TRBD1,CASSFTGAAYEQYF,TGTGCCAGCAGCTTTACAGGGGCGGCCTACGAGCAGTACTTC
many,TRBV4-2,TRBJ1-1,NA,CASSQALMNTEAFF,TGTGCCAGCAGCCAAGCACTAATGAACACTGAAGCTTTCTTT
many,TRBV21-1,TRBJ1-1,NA,CASLPRGAGNTEAFF,TGTGCCAGCCTCCCTCGGGGGGCGGGGAACACTGAAGCTTTCTTT
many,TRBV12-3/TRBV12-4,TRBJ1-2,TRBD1,CASSSGQGIYTF,TGTGCCAGCAGTTCGGGACAGGGAATCTACACCTTC
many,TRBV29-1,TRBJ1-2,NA,CSTDGNYGYTF,TGCAGCACGGACGGTAACTATGGCTACACCTTC